This is a list of T cell receptor beta chains from one sample in a study of T cells in localized non-small cell lung cancer. Libraries were prepared by immunoSEQ multiplex PCR; TCRdb keeps only in-frame clonotypes and omits some of them. The sample has tens of thousands of clones; more than 85% are singletons. This specimen consisted of peripheral blood, obtained before any cancer treatment. The receptor set was obtained from a man aged 18-55 years with stage I lung adenocarcinoma. The conserved cysteine and the conserved F or W are not part of the CDR3 here. A D gene is named only where the DNA matches it firmly.

d_gene	j_gene	v_gene	CDR3aa
.	TRBJ2-3	TRBV7-3	ASSLQPGGRTSTDTQY
.	TRBJ2-7	TRBV6-1	ASSEVRSLEQY
TRBD2	TRBJ2-1	TRBV4-3	ASSPKRTSGGYEQF
TRBD1	TRBJ2-1	TRBV4-3	ASSQVDRGNNEQF
.	TRBJ2-3	TRBV5-1	ASAHSGADTQY
.	TRBJ1-4	TRBV7-9	ASSSQGQGRKLF
.	TRBJ1-1	TRBV7-2	ASSLEGSWGTEAF
TRBD2	TRBJ2-5	TRBV30	AWNGAGGLQETQY
TRBD1	TRBJ2-1	TRBV6-5	ASERSGQGKF
TRBD2	TRBJ2-4	TRBV5-6	ASSLDGLRLAGAGYIQY
TRBD2	TRBJ2-2	TRBV6-4	ASSVSGGAGELF
.	TRBJ1-2	TRBV30	AWTQGRAGGYT
TRBD2	TRBJ2-1	TRBV5-8	ASSLESGLAVFNEQF
.	TRBJ1-1	TRBV4-2	ASSQELRGTEAF
.	TRBJ1-1	TRBV5-4	ATHAPAENTEAF